This TCR beta chain derives from a study of blood T cells in healthy people across ages. Collection of 8.5 to 10 milliliters of peripheral blood was performed for each donor. Sample-barcoded 5' priming and a J-beta primer mix drove a second PCR of about 6 to 12 cycles. Each CDR3 protein gets one entry after TCRdb re-called the 5' RACE reads with MiXCR. The sample contains about 970,000 distinct CDR3 sequences, approximately 50% of which appear only once. The CDR3 has 15 amino acids. Germline lookup yields CDR1 SGHAT and CDR2 FQNNGV. V dropped 1 base and J dropped 5 bases, with 13 bases sitting between them.

This TCR was recovered from a woman aged 55-69 years in good health. The rearrangement links TRBV11-2 to TRBJ2-3; D is unclear. Sequenced material: blood. Here the CDR3 DNA reads TGTGCCAGCAGCTTAGTTAGGGCCCATAGAGATACGCAGTATTTT. The encoded protein is CASSLVRAHRDTQYF.